Below are 6 T cell receptor beta chains sequenced from a single sample in a study of T cell changes during pregnancy in multiple sclerosis. Some clones are missing from TCRdb's copy, which holds only in-frame ones; the method was immunoSEQ multiplex PCR. The data show roughly 56,000 clones, approximately 85% seen once. This specimen was peripheral blood, taken in the first trimester of pregnancy. The receptors shown here come from a female donor with multiple sclerosis, enrolled in a pregnancy study.

This chain connects TRBV19 to TRBJ2-7, with TRBD2 matching 12 bases. The CDR3 covers 14 residues. Trimming at V came to 6 bases and at J to 0 bases, leaving 0 bases not matched to a gene. From germline, CDR1 is LNHDA and CDR2 SQIVND (reference sequence). CDR3 amino acids: CASRTSGSSYEQYF. The CDR3 nucleotides read TGTGCCAGTAGGACTAGCGGGAGCTCCTACGAGCAGTACTTC.

V gene TRBV29-1 combines with J gene TRBJ2-1; 10 bases match TRBD1. CDR1 is SQVTM and CDR2 is ANQGSEA in the germline V gene. V shed 3 bases and J 7 bases; nucleotides not matched to a gene: 6. The CDR3 has 14 amino acids. The chain's CDR3 is CSVETGQGGNEQFF. The CDR3 region has the DNA TGCAGCGTTGAGACTGGACAGGGGGGTAATGAGCAGTTCTTC.

This clone was found once. The chain carries TRBV7-9 and TRBJ1-1, with D possibly being TRBD1 (6 bases). CDR3 size: 14 residues. The V end was cut by 5 bases, the J end by 5 bases, with 15 bases between. The germline gives CDR1 SEHNR, CDR2 FQNEAQ (reference sequence). The CDR3 nucleotides are TGTGCCAGCAGCCCCAGGGGAAGAGTTACTGAAGCTTTCTTT. Its translation is CASSPRGRVTEAFF. The full variable domain, its missing parts supplied by reference TRBV7-9 and TRBJ1-1, is DTGVSQNPRHKITKRGQNVTFRCDPISEHNRLYWYRQTLGQGPEFLTYFQNEAQLEKSRLLSDRFSAERPKGSFSTLEIQRTEQGDSAMYLCASSPRGRVTEAFFGQGTRLTVV.

This clone was seen once. The chain is built from TRBV12-5 and TRBJ2-7; D not resolved. The CDR3 sequence is 12 residues long. Trimming took 0 bases from V and 6 from J, leaving 6 bases between them. The germline CDR1 and CDR2 sequences are LGHNT and FRNRAP. The CDR3 region is CASGLVSGEQYF. CDR3 nucleotides: TGTGCTAGTGGTTTGGTCTCAGGCGAGCAGTACTTC.

V usage is TRBV5-1 and J usage is TRBJ1-1; 7 bases are a match to TRBD1. From germline, CDR1 is SGHRS and CDR2 YFSETQ. CDR3 size: 18 residues. V gave up 1 base and J gave up 0 bases; unmatched junction bases: 12. The CDR3 is CASSLIVPTGQLNTEAFF. The CDR3 DNA is TGCGCCAGCAGCTTGATCGTCCCGACAGGGCAATTGAACACTGAAGCTTTCTTT.

V and J are TRBV6-5 and TRBJ1-4; 7 nucleotides agree with TRBD1. Germline V gene sequence: CDR1 MNHEY, CDR2 SVGAGI. CDR3 length equals 16 residues. Losses at the gene ends were 4 bases for V and 5 bases for J; bases not matched to a gene: 10. CDR3 nucleotides: TGTGCCAGCAGTTCCTACCGGACAGGAAGAAATGAAAAACTGTTTTTT. Protein sequence: CASSSYRTGRNEKLFF.